This record concerns one T cell receptor (beta chain) sequence. The sample originates from a study of blood T cell repertoires in COVID-19. The wider study: The analysed material was cDNA or gDNA that came from T cells, B-cell-depleted T cells, or PBMCs.

Individuals drawn from 20 to 30 US areas were roughly 18 to 95 years old. Within the 2 weeks before study entry, each person in the exposed group met a COVID-19 case. The assay was immunoSEQ multiplex PCR, and TCRdb's table has in-frame clones only and misses some. In the table there are some 320,000 clones, roughly nine tenths of which are singletons. This TCR was recovered from a woman aged 45-65 years who had been exposed to COVID-19. Sequencing was performed on PBMCs or T cells enriched from blood (not recorded which).

The CDR3 sequence is CASSLRQDSNTGELFF. For the CDR3, the DNA is TGTGCCAGCAGCTTACGACAGGATTCAAACACCGGGGAGCTGTTTTTT. This chain connects TRBV7-9 to TRBJ2-2; D is possibly TRBD1 (6 bases). Germline V CDR1 and CDR2: SEHNR, FQNEAQ (reference sequence). CDR3 length: 16 amino acids. V shed 2 bases and J shed 2 bases, with 12 bases lying between them.